This T cell receptor (beta chain) originates from a study of cytomegalovirus exposure and HLA in healthy donors. Points from the study as a whole: The productive fraction for most TCR beta V segments was about 90% or about 30% in an earlier analysis. Three CMV-associated chains proved CMV antigen-specific in vitro.

Note on this clone: Antigen specificity is unknown.

The PCR ran on 60 Vbeta and 13 Jbeta primers. Original methodology: There were around 78 million unique TCR beta chains by a later count, and around 10 million of them were shared. Profiled with immunoSEQ multiplex PCR; TCRdb holds only in-frame clones, not every one. V, J and clone size reflect that table, while D and trimming were determined from the DNA. The table includes 150,000 or so clones, over 60% detected once. The material sequenced was PBMCs. This sequence originates from a woman between 40 and 55 years old in good health and CMV-seronegative.

The CDR3, as DNA: TGTGCCAGCAGCCCCCTCATCGGTAGCACAGATACGCAGTATTTT. This codes for CASSPLIGSTDTQYF. The gene calls are TRBV6-4 and TRBJ2-3; D call uncertain. The CDR3 has 15 residues. Trimming removed 6 bases from V and 0 bases from J, with 13 bases in between. From germline, CDR1 is MRHNA and CDR2 SNTAGT.